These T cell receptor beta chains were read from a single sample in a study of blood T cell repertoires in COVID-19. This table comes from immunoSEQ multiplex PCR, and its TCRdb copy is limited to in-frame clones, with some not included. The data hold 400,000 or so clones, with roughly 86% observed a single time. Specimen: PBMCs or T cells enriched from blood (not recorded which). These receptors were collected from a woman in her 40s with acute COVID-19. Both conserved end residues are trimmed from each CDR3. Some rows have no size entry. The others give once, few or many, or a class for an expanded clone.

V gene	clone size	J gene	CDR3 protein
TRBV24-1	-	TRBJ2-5	ATSDFSVGEETQY
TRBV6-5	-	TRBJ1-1	ASSYSGDSASEAF
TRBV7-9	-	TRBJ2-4	ASSLDLAKNIQY
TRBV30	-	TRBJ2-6	AWRRRSPGSGANVLT
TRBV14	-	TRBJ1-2	ASSHRYRDRGIIGYT
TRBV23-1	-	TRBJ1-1	ASSHSPNKGQGITEAF
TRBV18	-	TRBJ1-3	ASHALRAAGNTIY
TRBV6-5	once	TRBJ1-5	ASRPTGTENQPQH
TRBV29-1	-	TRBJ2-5	SVDGLAGQETQY
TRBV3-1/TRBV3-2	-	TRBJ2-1	ASSQMLGNKQF
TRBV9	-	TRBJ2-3	ASSLQRGTDTQY
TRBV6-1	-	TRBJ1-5	ASSEALRDQPQH
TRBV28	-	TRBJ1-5	ASSPQGQGHQPQH
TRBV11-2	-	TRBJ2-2	ASSLQRGGWNTGELF
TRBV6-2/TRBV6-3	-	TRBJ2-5	ASSYVPGGGRETQY
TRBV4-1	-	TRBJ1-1	ASSQDSGQHTEAF
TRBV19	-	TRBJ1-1	ATGTGITEAF
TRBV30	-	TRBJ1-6	AWSPSTVYNSPLH
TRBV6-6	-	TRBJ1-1	ASSYFSLAEAF
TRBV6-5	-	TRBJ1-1	ASRARGATNTEAF